These 23 T cell receptor beta chains came from one sample sequenced in a study of blood T cells in healthy people across ages. Alongside a J-beta primer mix, a sample-barcoded 5' primer served in a second PCR lasting roughly 6 to 11 cycles. TCRdb passed the 5' RACE reads through MiXCR, listing each CDR3 protein once. The sample includes approximately 810,000 distinct CDR3 sequences, 29% of them seen just once. The sample taken for sequencing was blood. The source of these receptors is a woman older than 75 in good health.

This chain connects TRBV5-1 to TRBJ2-7; weak D call: TRBD2 (6 bases). The germline V gene has CDR1 SGHRS and CDR2 YFSETQ. The CDR3 is 14 residues long. Trimming removed 4 bases at V and 2 bases at J, with 13 bases between. CDR3 coding DNA: TGCGCCAGCAGCCGGGGGACGGACCCCTACGAGCAGTACTTC. As protein: CASSRGTDPYEQYF.

This clonotype was counted many times. The chain has TRBV12-3 or TRBV12-4 and TRBJ1-2, with D unclear. CDR3 length equals 13 residues. V lost 0 bases and J lost 7, with 9 bases in between. For the CDR3, the DNA is TGTGCCAGCAGTTTAGCTGGGGAAGCTGGCTACACCTTC. Protein product: CASSLAGEAGYTF.

The chain employs TRBV11-3 and TRBJ1-1; a possible D gene is TRBD1 (6 bases). The germline V gene has CDR1 SGHNT and CDR2 YENEEA. There are 15 residues in the CDR3. The germline V and J ends were trimmed by 4 bases and 1 base, with 13 bases remaining between them. The CDR3 DNA follows: TGTGCCAGCAGCTGGAACGGACAGACGAACACTGAAGCTTTCTTT. Its translation: CASSWNGQTNTEAFF.

The J gene is TRBJ2-5, the V gene TRBV6-5; TRBD2 matches at 10 bases. The last part of the DNA fits TRBJ2-1 better; the J call may be wrong. This CDR3 comprises 18 residues. Germline V gene data show CDR1 as MNHEY and CDR2 as SVGAGI. CDR3 loop: CASSSLAGALLDQGTQFF. In DNA form, the CDR3 reads TGTGCCAGCAGTTCCCTAGCGGGGGCACTTTTGGACCAAGGGACCCAGTTCTTC.

The rearrangement joins TRBV6-1 to TRBJ1-1; D is undetermined. This CDR3 has 15 amino acids. CDR1 is MNHNS and CDR2 is SASEGT in the germline V gene. Trimming left V 1 base short and J 1 base short, with 10 bases between. CDR3 loop: CASSEVPPGNTEAFF. CDR3 DNA: TGTGCCAGCAGTGAAGTCCCCCCGGGGAACACTGAAGCTTTCTTT.

The V gene is TRBV12-3 or TRBV12-4, the J gene TRBJ2-3, with D maybe TRBD1 (5 bases). Trimming removed 2 bases from V and 3 bases from J, with 9 bases in between. This CDR3 contains 14 residues. The CDR3 here is CASSLFRETDTQYF. CDR3 nucleotide sequence: TGTGCCAGCAGTTTATTCAGGGAAACAGATACGCAGTATTTT.

A note on this clonotype: A much larger clone lies a single base off, so this may be a read error. V is TRBV28 and J is TRBJ2-5, with D maybe TRBD1 (6 bases). CDR1 is MDHEN and CDR2 is SYDVKM in the germline V gene. The CDR3 has 14 residues. The CDR3 region is CASRKIQGSYEQDF. Here the CDR3 DNA reads TGTGCCAGCCGTAAAATCCAGGGGTCCTACGAGCAGGACTTC.

This clonotype appeared many times. The chain uses TRBV29-1 and TRBJ2-7, with D perhaps assigned TRBD1 or TRBD2 (5 bases each). The CDR3 has 12 residues. CDR1 is SQVTM, CDR2 ANQGSEA, per germline. The V and J ends lost 4 bases and 4 bases respectively, with 11 bases between them. As DNA, the CDR3 is TGCAGCGTTGCCGGGACCGCTTACGAGCAGTACTTC. Translation: CSVAGTAYEQYF.

The V gene is TRBV28, the J gene TRBJ1-6; TRBD1 agrees at 7 bases. The CDR3 runs 17 residues. V lost 5 bases and J lost 7; bases outside the gene matches: 14. Germline CDR1 MDHEN, CDR2 SYDVKM. Written as DNA, the CDR3 is TGTGCCAGCAGTGGTCCACCGGGACAGACTAGCAATTCACCCCTCCACTTT. This translates into CASSGPPGQTSNSPLHF.

This clonotype was counted ten times or more. This rearrangement joins TRBV27 to TRBJ2-1, with TRBD1 matching 8 bases. Germline CDR1 reads MNHEY; CDR2 reads SMNVEV (reference sequence). Trimming removed 2 bases from V and 7 bases from J; junction bases left unmatched: 7. The CDR3 consists of 15 residues. The CDR3 region is CASSLRWTGSNEQFF. The CDR3 region has the DNA TGTGCCAGCAGTTTAAGGTGGACAGGGTCTAATGAGCAGTTCTTC.

Many counts were recorded for this clonotype. In nucleotides, the CDR3 is TGTGCCAGCGGAGCGGGGGGGCTAGCCAAAAACATTCAGTACTTC. Its translation: CASGAGGLAKNIQYF. The V and J genes are TRBV28 and TRBJ2-4, with 10 bases identical to TRBD2. Trimming at V came to 8 bases and at J to 0 bases, leaving 4 bases not matched to a gene. Germline lookup yields CDR1 MDHEN and CDR2 SYDVKM. The CDR3 sequence is 15 residues long.

The chain uses TRBV6-6 and TRBJ1-1, with D possibly being TRBD1 (5 bases). The CDR3 has 17 amino acids. Trimming shortened V by 0 bases and J by 1 base, and 15 bases separated the two germline ends. Germline lookup yields CDR1 MNHNY and CDR2 SVGAGI (reference sequence). The CDR3 reads CASSYSRRGRANTEAFF. The CDR3 DNA follows: TGTGCCAGCAGTTACTCGAGGAGGGGCAGGGCGAACACTGAAGCTTTCTTT.

The J gene is TRBJ2-5, the V gene TRBV27; D is perhaps TRBD1 or TRBD2 (5 bases each). The CDR3 is 15 amino acids. V was cut by 5 bases and J by 2 bases, with 15 bases left in between. CDR1 and CDR2 from the germline V gene are MNHEY and SMNVEV (reference sequence). CDR3 nucleotides: TGTGCCAGCAGTACACGGGACCCGCTACAAGAGACCCAGTACTTC. This translates into CASSTRDPLQETQYF.

In its sample, this clonotype was seen many times. This chain connects TRBV6-2 or TRBV6-3 to TRBJ2-5; D is possibly TRBD2 (6 bases). Trimming took off 2 bases at V and 3 bases at J, with 16 bases between the two ends. Germline V gene sequence: CDR1 MNHEY, CDR2 SVGEGT. CDR3 length equals 16 residues. Written as DNA, the CDR3 is TGTGCCAGCAGTTACGGGCGGGGAACGGGGAAAGAGACCCAGTACTTC. It yields the protein CASSYGRGTGKETQYF.

About this clonotype itself: A much larger clone differs from this one at a single base, so this may be a read error. The V and J genes are TRBV24-1 and TRBJ2-1, with no clear D. V dropped 5 bases and J dropped 12 bases, with 13 bases sitting between them. The CDR3 totals 12 residues. Germline values: CDR1 KGHDR, CDR2 SFDVKD. The CDR3 sequence: CATSGTMDGQFF. The CDR3 nucleotides read TGTGCCACCAGTGGTACTATGGATGGGCAGTTCTTC.

This clonotype was detected a few times. The chain recombines TRBV6-1 with TRBJ2-5, with TRBD1 as a possible D gene (5 bases). Germline CDR1 reads MNHNS; CDR2 reads SASEGT. Trimming took 4 bases from V and 2 from J, leaving 11 bases between them. The CDR3 loop spans 14 amino acids. The CDR3 bases are TGTGCCAGCAGTGCCAGGGCACAACAAGAGACCCAGTACTTC. It yields the protein CASSARAQQETQYF.

The rearrangement links TRBV6-1 to TRBJ2-4; perhaps D is TRBD1 or TRBD2 (5 bases each). The tail of the sequence fits TRBJ2-7 better, so the J call may be wrong. Germline assignment: CDR1 MNHNS and CDR2 SASEGT. The CDR3 runs 13 residues. DNA of the CDR3: TGTGCCAGCGACCGGGGCCTCCAGTACGAGCAGTACTTC. Translated: CASDRGLQYEQYF.

This clonotype has more than one count but fewer than ten. The CDR3: CASKGRRSSSYNSPLHF. The CDR3 DNA reads TGTGCCAGCAAGGGTCGTAGGTCGAGCTCCTATAATTCACCCCTCCACTTT. This rearrangement joins TRBV28 to TRBJ1-6, with unresolved D. The CDR3 is made up of 17 amino acids. V shed 7 bases and J shed 0 bases, with 16 bases lying between them. Per the germline V gene, CDR1 is MDHEN and CDR2 is SYDVKM.

This clonotype was counted a few times. This chain uses TRBV25-1 with TRBJ1-5; 8 nucleotides agree with TRBD1. Germline-derived CDR1 and CDR2 are MGHDK and SYGVNS. V was pared by 3 bases and J by 4 bases, with 8 bases of the junction left unmatched. CDR3 length: 16 amino acids. The DNA for the CDR3 is TGTGCCAGCAGTGACAATCAGGGGGCGCGGAATCAGCCCCAGCATTTT. Its protein product is CASSDNQGARNQPQHF.

This clonotype was observed many times. The CDR3 is CASSLNLAGNEQFF. CDR3 nucleotide sequence: TGTGCCAGCAGTTTAAACCTAGCAGGTAATGAGCAGTTCTTC. The genes are TRBV12-3 or TRBV12-4 and TRBJ2-1; D is possibly TRBD2 (5 bases). V was pared by 2 bases and J by 7 bases, with 12 bases between. The CDR3 extends over 14 amino acids.

Worth noting for this clonotype: This clone may be a read error of a much larger clone one base away. The chain employs TRBV7-2 and TRBJ2-1; perhaps TRBD2 as D (5 bases). Trimming took off 0 bases at V and 3 bases at J, with 12 bases between the two ends. The CDR3 length is 16 residues. The germline gives CDR1 SGHTA, CDR2 FQGNSA. The CDR3 nucleotides read TGTGCCAGCAGCTTAGCATTAGCGCGGAGCTACAATGAGCAGTTCTTC. Its translation: CASSLALARSYNEQFF.

The sample holds a few counts of this clonotype. J is TRBJ1-4 and V is TRBV2, with D perhaps matching TRBD1 (5 bases). The germline V gene encodes CDR1 SNHLY and CDR2 FYNNEI. The CDR3 covers 13 residues. Between the trimmed V and J ends, which lost 10 bases and 8 bases, there was a span of 17 bases. CDR3 sequence reads: CATRGLILEKLFF. In DNA form, the CDR3 reads TGTGCCACCCGGGGGTTAATTTTGGAAAAACTGTTTTTT.

This clonotype was observed many times. This may come from a read error, since a much larger clone is one base off. The rearrangement uses TRBV6-2 or TRBV6-3 and TRBJ2-7; D not resolved. Germline CDR1 and CDR2: MNHEY and SVGEGT. Trimming left V 4 bases short and J 0 bases short, with 10 bases between. CDR3 length: 14 residues. Here the CDR3 reads CASSCRISSYEQYF. CDR3 nucleotide sequence: TGTGCCAGCAGTTGCCGTATCAGCTCCTACGAGCAGTACTTC.